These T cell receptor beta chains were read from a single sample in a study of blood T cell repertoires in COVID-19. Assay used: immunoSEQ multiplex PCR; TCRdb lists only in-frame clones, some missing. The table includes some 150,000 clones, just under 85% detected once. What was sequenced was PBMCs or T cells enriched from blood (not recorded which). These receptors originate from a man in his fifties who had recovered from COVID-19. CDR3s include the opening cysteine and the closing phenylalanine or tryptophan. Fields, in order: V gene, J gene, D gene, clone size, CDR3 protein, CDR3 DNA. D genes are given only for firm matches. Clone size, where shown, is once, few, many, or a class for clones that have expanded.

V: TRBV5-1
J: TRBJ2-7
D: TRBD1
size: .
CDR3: CASSLRGQVSYEQYF
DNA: TGCGCCAGCAGCTTGAGGGGACAGGTCTCCTACGAGCAGTACTTC

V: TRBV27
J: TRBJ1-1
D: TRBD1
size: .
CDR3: CASRAGGTEAFF
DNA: TGTGCCAGCAGGGCAGGGGGCACTGAAGCTTTCTTT

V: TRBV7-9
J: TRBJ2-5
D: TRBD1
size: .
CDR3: CASSQQDRRETQYF
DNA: TGTGCCAGCAGCCAACAGGACAGGAGGGAGACCCAGTACTTC

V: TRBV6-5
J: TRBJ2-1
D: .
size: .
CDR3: CASRAGNNEQFF
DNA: TGTGCCAGTCGGGCGGGGAACAATGAGCAGTTCTTC

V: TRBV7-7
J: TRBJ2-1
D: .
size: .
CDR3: CASSLSGDYNEQFF
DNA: TGTGCTAGCAGCTTGTCAGGGGACTACAATGAGCAGTTCTTC

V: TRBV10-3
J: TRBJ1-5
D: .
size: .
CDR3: CAISPQWEGQPQHF
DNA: TGTGCCATCAGTCCGCAGTGGGAGGGACAGCCCCAGCATTTT

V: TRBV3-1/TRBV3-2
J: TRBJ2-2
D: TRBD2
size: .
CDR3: CASSHLKAGGPNTGELFF
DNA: TGTGCCAGCAGCCACTTGAAAGCGGGGGGGCCGAACACCGGGGAGCTGTTTTTT

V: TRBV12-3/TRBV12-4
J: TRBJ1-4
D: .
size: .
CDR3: CASPYEGFEKLFF
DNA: TGTGCCAGCCCCTACGAGGGCTTCGAAAAACTGTTTTTT

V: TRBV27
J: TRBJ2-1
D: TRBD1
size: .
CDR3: CATSSPGQGSYNEQFF
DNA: TGTGCCACCTCGTCTCCGGGACAGGGGTCCTACAATGAGCAGTTCTTC

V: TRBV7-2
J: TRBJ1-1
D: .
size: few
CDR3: CASSLSQAPEAFF
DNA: TGTGCCAGCAGCTTGTCACAGGCCCCTGAAGCTTTCTTT

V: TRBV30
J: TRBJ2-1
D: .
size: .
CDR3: CAWSVQIDSRQFF
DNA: TGTGCCTGGAGTGTACAGATTGACAGCCGTCAGTTCTTC

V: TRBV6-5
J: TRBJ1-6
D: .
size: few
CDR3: CASSYSRDSPLHF
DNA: TGTGCCAGCAGTTACTCCCGGGATTCACCCCTCCACTTT

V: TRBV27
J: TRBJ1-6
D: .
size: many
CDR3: CASSLYQTAGTPLHF
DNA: TGTGCCAGCAGTTTATACCAGACGGCGGGAACACCCCTCCACTTT

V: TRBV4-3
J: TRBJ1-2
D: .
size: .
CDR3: CASSQGSVQDGYTF
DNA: TGCGCCAGCAGCCAAGGTTCGGTACAGGATGGCTACACCTTC

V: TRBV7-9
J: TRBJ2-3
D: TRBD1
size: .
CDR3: CASSSIGTVGSDTQYF
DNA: TGTGCCAGCAGCTCGATCGGGACAGTAGGTTCAGATACGCAGTATTTT

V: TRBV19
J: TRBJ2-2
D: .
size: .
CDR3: CASSILTGANTGELFF
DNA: TGTGCCAGTAGTATTTTGACGGGGGCGAACACCGGGGAGCTGTTTTTT

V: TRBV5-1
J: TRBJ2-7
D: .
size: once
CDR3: CASSGNSYEQYF
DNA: TGCGCCAGCAGCGGAAACAGCTACGAGCAGTACTTC

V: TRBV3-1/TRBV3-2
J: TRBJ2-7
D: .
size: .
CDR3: CASSQVGGSEQYF
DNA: TGTGCCAGCAGCCAAGTGGGGGGTAGCGAGCAGTACTTC

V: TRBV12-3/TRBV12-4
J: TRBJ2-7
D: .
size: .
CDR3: CASSGQLSYEQYF
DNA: TGTGCCAGCAGCGGACAGCTATCCTACGAGCAGTACTTC

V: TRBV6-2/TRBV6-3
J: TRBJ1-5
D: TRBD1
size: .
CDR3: CASSSWTGPRNYQPQHF
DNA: TGTGCCAGCAGTTCATGGACAGGTCCGAGAAATTATCAGCCCCAGCATTTT

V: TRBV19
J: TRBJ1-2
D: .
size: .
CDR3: CATMRGSANYGYTF
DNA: TGTGCCACCATGCGGGGGTCCGCTAACTATGGCTACACCTTC

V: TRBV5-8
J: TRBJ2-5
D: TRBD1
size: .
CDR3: CASSFRGLEETQYF
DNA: TGTGCCAGCAGCTTCAGGGGGCTTGAGGAGACCCAGTACTTC

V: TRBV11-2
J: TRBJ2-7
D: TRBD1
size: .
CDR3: CASSDYDRGHEQYF
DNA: TGTGCCAGCAGCGACTATGACAGGGGGCACGAGCAGTACTTC

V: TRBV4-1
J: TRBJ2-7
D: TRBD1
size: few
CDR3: CASSLRQGDNSYEQYF
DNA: TGCGCCAGCAGCCTTCGACAGGGGGATAACTCCTACGAGCAGTACTTC

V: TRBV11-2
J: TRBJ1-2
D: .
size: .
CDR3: CASSPTGTDYGYTF
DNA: TGTGCCAGCAGCCCCACCGGGACTGATTATGGCTACACCTTC

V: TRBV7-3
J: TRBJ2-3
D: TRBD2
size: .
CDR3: CASSLNSLAGDTQYF
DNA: TGTGCCAGCAGCTTAAATTCTCTAGCGGGGGATACGCAGTATTTT

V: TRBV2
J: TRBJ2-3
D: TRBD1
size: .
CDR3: CGAPGQGTDTQYF
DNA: TGTGGCGCCCCGGGACAGGGCACAGATACGCAGTATTTT

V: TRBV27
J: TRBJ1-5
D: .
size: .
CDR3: CASSQRAGLHNQPQHF
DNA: TGTGCCAGCAGTCAGAGAGCAGGGCTTCACAATCAGCCCCAGCATTTT

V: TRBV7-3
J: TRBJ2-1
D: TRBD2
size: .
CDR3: CASSPLSGGAYAHNEQFF
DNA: TGTGCCAGCAGCCCATTAAGCGGGGGGGCCTACGCACACAATGAGCAGTTCTTC